The T cell receptor (beta chain) under discussion was sequenced for a study of identical twins. General study results and limits: Reduced insertions were recorded for abundant cord blood beta clonotypes, with no such pattern in memory repertoires. Models predicted less out-of-frame TCR alpha sharing in monozygotic twins than was found.

In every case, the donor was a healthy Caucasian. Comment on this clonotype: The target antigen is unknown. With a much larger clone just one base away, this may be a read error.

J was trimmed by 3 bases and V by 6 bases; bases with no gene match: 3. The CDR3 loop spans 13 amino acids. TCRdb reprocessed the 5' RACE reads with MiXCR, giving one entry per CDR3 protein. The repertoire holds 450,000 or so distinct CDR3 sequences, with approximately 15% as singletons. This sample was also put to use in a study of yellow fever vaccine responses in identical twins.

The chain combines TRBV12-3 or TRBV12-4 with TRBJ2-7; 9 bases map to TRBD1. This TCR came from a young woman in good health. The sequencing input was CD4+ T cells sorted from blood. CDR3 nucleotide sequence: TGTGCCAGCAGGAGGGACAGGGTCTACGAGCAGTACTTC. The encoded protein is CASRRDRVYEQYF.